Each of the 11 T cell receptor beta chains below was sequenced from the same sample in a study of radiation and T cells in renal cell carcinoma (TCRdb year 2020). This specimen's time point label, per the study, means: baseline pretreatment blood. The sample's treatment or condition label, in plain terms: 15 Gy SBRT to primary tumor, nephrectomy 4 weeks later. Libraries came from the immunoSEQ multiplex PCR assay. The clones in this table, taken by TCRdb from immuneACCESS, are in-frame only. Not every clone is retained; where verified, under half of the shortfall comes from an unresolved V gene, and the cause of the rest is unknown. The sample table records about 130,000 clones; roughly 85% of these occur just once. Of the sample, around 3% falls within the top ten clones. The input for sequencing was blood, taken from a patient whose treatment included radiotherapy and nephrectomy. The source of these receptors is an older woman with renal cell carcinoma.

J is TRBJ2-2 and V is TRBV11-2, with TRBD2 matching 8 bases. V lost 4 bases, J lost 3 bases, and 10 bases stayed unmatched. The CDR3 extends over 17 amino acids. The germline V gene encodes CDR1 SGHAT and CDR2 FQNNGV. The CDR3 DNA follows: TGTGCCAGCAGCTCGGGCCGCGGGACTAGTTACACCGGGGAGCTGTTTTTT. Translated: CASSSGRGTSYTGELFF.

The chain couples TRBV10-3 to TRBJ2-2; possibly TRBD1 for D (6 bases). With 10 bases removed from V and 3 bases from J, the gap between germline ends came to 15 bases. The length of the CDR3 is 14 residues. Germline CDR1 ENHRY, CDR2 SYGVKD. The CDR3 spells CATARPGDTGELFF. The CDR3 nucleotides are TGTGCCACCGCCCGCCCAGGGGACACCGGGGAGCTGTTTTTT.

The genes are TRBV4-1 and TRBJ2-5; 12 nucleotides agree with TRBD2. The CDR3 contains 17 residues. V trimming: 3 bases; J trimming: 4 bases; junction bases outside the gene matches: 9. CDR1 and CDR2 (germline): MGHRA, YSYEKL. In DNA, the CDR3 is TGCGCCAGCAGCCACACTAGCGGGGGGCAGAACCGAGAGACCCAGTACTTC. Translated, it gives CASSHTSGGQNRETQYF.

The sample holds a few counts of this clone. The chain recombines TRBV6-1 with TRBJ2-7, with 7 positions matching TRBD1. The CDR3 spans 14 residues. The J segment lost 7 bases and the V segment lost 3 bases, leaving 9 bases of the junction unmatched. Germline CDR1 and CDR2: MNHNS and SASEGT. CDR3 in DNA: TGTGCCAGCAGTGAGGGACAGTCGTTCCGAGAGCAGTACTTC. Its protein product is CASSEGQSFREQYF.

The table lists this clone with a few counts. The DNA of the CDR3 is TGCGCCAGCAGCGGAATCCGAAAAGATTTTAACACTGAAGCTTTCTTT. It codes for CASSGIRKDFNTEAFF. The chain combines TRBV4-1 with TRBJ1-1; D is undetermined. The CDR3 is made up of 16 amino acids. Germline V CDR1 and CDR2: MGHRA, YSYEKL. V lost 5 bases to trimming and J lost 2 bases, with 18 bases between them.

Of note for this clone: At one end, the junction sequence differs from germline, possibly due to a read error. This chain connects TRBV5-1 to TRBJ2-3; tentatively, D is TRBD2 (6 bases). This CDR3 contains 14 residues. Germline CDR1 and CDR2: SGHRS and YFSETQ. The CDR3 DNA is TGTGCCAGCAGCCCAGCGGGTTTGCCAGATACGCAGTATTTT. Protein: CASSPAGLPDTQYF.

The chain carries TRBV6-1 and TRBJ2-1; D could derive from TRBD1 or TRBD2 (6 bases each). CDR3 length equals 17 residues. Germline CDR1 MNHNS, CDR2 SASEGT. Trimming took 2 bases from V and 2 from J, leaving 16 bases between them. CDR3 residues: CASSEISGANTYNEQFF. The CDR3 region has the DNA TGTGCCAGCAGTGAAATTTCGGGGGCGAATACCTACAATGAGCAGTTCTTC.

The chain couples TRBV13 to TRBJ2-4; the match to TRBD2 covers 10 bases. Germline CDR1 reads PRHDT; CDR2 reads FYEKMQ (reference sequence). V lost 4 bases, J lost 7 bases, and 1 base stayed unmatched. The CDR3 is 13 amino acids. CDR3 DNA sequence: TGTGCCAGCAGCTCTAGCGGGAGCAACATTCAGTACTTC. This gives the protein CASSSSGSNIQYF.

V usage is TRBV28 and J usage is TRBJ2-1; either TRBD1 or TRBD2 may supply D (6 bases each). Germline V gene data show CDR1 as MDHEN and CDR2 as SYDVKM. The CDR3 totals 15 residues. Trimming took 5 bases from V and 9 from J, leaving 20 bases between them. As DNA, the CDR3 is TGTGCCAGCAGTCGGAGGGGGTCAAAGGTAATTGAGCAGTTCTTC. This codes for CASSRRGSKVIEQFF.

The rearrangement links TRBV19 to TRBJ1-2; D possibly corresponds to TRBD1 (6 bases). Trimming took 5 bases from V and 3 from J, leaving 13 bases between them. Germline V gene lookup returns CDR1 LNHDA and CDR2 SQIVND (reference sequence). There are 14 residues in the CDR3. CDR3 nucleotides: TGTGCCAGTAGTGACAGGACGGGGTACTATGGCTACACCTTC. Translation: CASSDRTGYYGYTF.

This clone was observed once. V is TRBV6-5 and J is TRBJ2-4; D not resolved. The V gene's germline CDR1 is MNHEY and CDR2 SVGAGI. CDR3 length: 14 amino acids. The V end lost 6 bases, the J end lost 3 bases, and 12 bases lay between the germline ends. CDR3 amino acids: CASSGPGSKNIQYF. For the CDR3, the DNA is TGTGCCAGCAGCGGCCCGGGCAGCAAAAACATTCAGTACTTC.